This T cell receptor beta chain is from a study of T cells in Graves' hyperthyroidism and ophthalmopathy. CDR3 length: 13 amino acids. Germline CDR1 MGHRA, CDR2 YSYEKL. V lost 8 bases and J 0 bases, leaving 11 bases between the germline ends. What was amplified from RNA transcripts were TCR beta CDR3 regions. TCR CDR3 underwent first-round RT-PCR with the HTBI primer set. TCRdb redid the calling of the multiplex PCR reads with MiXCR, one entry per CDR3 protein. The sample holds about 96,000 distinct CDR3 sequences; 51% are singletons and the top ten take 25% to 30%. The material sequenced was blood. J is TRBJ2-7 and V is TRBV4-1, with D possibly being TRBD1 or TRBD2 (5 bases each). This clonotype was obtained from a woman aged 40-49 years with Graves' hyperthyroidism. CDR3 nucleotides: TGCGCCAGCGGCCGGGACGGCTCCTACGAGCAGTACTTC. It codes for CASGRDGSYEQYF.